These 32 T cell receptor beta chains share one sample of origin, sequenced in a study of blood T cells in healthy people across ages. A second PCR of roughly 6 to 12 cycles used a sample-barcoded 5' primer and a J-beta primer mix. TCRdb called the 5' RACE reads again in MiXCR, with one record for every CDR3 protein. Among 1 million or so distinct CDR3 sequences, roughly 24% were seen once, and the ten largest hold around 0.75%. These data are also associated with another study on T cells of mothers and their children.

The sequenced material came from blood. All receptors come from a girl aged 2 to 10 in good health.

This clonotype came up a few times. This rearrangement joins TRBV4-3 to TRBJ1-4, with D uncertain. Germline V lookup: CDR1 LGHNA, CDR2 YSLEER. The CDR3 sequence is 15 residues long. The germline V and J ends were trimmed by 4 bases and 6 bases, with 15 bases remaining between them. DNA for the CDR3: TGCGCCAGCAGCCCTGGCATAACCAAGGATGAAAAACTGTTTTTT. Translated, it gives CASSPGITKDEKLFF.

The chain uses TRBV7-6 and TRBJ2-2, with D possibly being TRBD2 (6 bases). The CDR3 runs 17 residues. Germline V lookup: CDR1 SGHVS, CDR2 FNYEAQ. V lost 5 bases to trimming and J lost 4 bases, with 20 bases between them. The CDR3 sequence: CASSQTGGVVVTGELFF. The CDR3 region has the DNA TGTGCCAGCAGCCAAACCGGAGGGGTAGTGGTCACCGGGGAGCTGTTTTTT. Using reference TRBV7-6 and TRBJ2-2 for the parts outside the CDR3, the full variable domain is GAGVSQSPRYKVTKRGQDVALRCDPISGHVSLYWYRQALGQGPEFLTYFNYEAQQDKSGLPNDRFSAERPEGSISTLTIQRTEQRDSAMYRCASSQTGGVVVTGELFFGEGSRLTVL.

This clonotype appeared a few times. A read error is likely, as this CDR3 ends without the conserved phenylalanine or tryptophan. The CDR3 DNA is TGTGCCAGCAGCCCCTCCGGCGGGTACGAGCAGTACCTC. Translated, it gives CASSPSGGYEQYL. The chain combines TRBV7-9 with TRBJ2-7, with a weak D call TRBD2 (5 bases). From germline, CDR1 is SEHNR and CDR2 FQNEAQ (reference sequence). This CDR3 is 13 amino acids long. Trimming pared 5 bases from V and 4 bases from J, leaving 12 bases between.

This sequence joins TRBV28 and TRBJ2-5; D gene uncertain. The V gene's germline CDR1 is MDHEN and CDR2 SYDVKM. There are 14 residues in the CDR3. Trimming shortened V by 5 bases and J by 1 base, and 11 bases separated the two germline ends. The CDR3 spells CASSDTAFQETQYF. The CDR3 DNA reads TGTGCCAGCAGTGACACCGCATTCCAAGAGACCCAGTACTTC.

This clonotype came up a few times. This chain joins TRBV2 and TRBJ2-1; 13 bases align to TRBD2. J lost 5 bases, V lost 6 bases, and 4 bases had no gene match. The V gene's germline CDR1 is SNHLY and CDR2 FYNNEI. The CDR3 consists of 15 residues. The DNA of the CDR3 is TGTGCCAGCAGCCCACTAGCGGGAGGGGACAATGAGCAGTTCTTC. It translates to CASSPLAGGDNEQFF.

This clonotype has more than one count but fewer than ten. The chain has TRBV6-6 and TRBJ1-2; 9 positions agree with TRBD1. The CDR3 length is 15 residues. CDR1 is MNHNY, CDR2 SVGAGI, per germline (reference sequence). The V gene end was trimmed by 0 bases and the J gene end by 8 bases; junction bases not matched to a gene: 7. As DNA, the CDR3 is TGTGCCAGCAGTTACTCGAAGGGGACAGGGTACGGCTACACCTTC. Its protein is CASSYSKGTGYGYTF.

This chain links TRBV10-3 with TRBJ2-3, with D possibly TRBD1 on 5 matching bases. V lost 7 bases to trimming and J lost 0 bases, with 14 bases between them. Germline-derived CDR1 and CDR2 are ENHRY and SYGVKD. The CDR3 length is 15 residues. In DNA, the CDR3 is TGTGCCATCACGGGTGCGAGACAGAGCACAGATACGCAGTATTTT. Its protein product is CAITGARQSTDTQYF.

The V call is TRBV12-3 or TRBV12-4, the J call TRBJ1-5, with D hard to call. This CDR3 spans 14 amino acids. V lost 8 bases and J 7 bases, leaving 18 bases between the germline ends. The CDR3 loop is CASGRERVGQPQHF. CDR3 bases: TGTGCCAGCGGTAGGGAAAGGGTAGGACAGCCCCAGCATTTT.

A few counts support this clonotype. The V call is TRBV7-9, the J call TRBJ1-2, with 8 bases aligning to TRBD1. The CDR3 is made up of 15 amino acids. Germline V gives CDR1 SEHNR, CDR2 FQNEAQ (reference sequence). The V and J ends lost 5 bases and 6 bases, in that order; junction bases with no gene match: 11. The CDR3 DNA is TGTGCCAGCAGCCCGAGGGACAGGAGATGGGATGGCTACACCTTC. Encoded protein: CASSPRDRRWDGYTF.

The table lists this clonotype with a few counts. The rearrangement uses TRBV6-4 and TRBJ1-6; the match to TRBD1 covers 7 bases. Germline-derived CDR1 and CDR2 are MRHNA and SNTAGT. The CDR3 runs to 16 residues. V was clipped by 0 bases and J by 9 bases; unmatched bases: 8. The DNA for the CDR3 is TGTGCCAGCAGTGACTCTTTTATGGACAGGACTTCACCCCTCCACTTT. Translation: CASSDSFMDRTSPLHF.

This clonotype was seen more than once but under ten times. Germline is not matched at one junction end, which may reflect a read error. The CDR3 reads CSARGAHPGPIQHF. CDR3 nucleotides: TGCAGTGCTAGAGGTGCCCATCCCGGTCCTATTCAGCACTTC. The genes are TRBV20-1 and TRBJ2-5; D uncertain. The CDR3 covers 14 residues. Germline assignment: CDR1 DFQATT and CDR2 SNEGSKA (reference sequence).

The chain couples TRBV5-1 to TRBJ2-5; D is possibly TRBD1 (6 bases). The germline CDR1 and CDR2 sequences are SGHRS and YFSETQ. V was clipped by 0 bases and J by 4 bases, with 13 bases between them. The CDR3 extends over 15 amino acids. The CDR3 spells CASSLVGAEGETQYF. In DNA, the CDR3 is TGCGCCAGCAGCTTGGTGGGGGCCGAGGGAGAGACCCAGTACTTC.

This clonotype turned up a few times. The CDR3 region has the DNA TGTGCCAGCAGTCAACAAGCGGGGTCCCGCAATGAGCAGTTCTTC. This translates into CASSQQAGSRNEQFF. V gene TRBV7-2 combines with J gene TRBJ2-1; 7 nucleotides agree with TRBD2. The germline CDR1 and CDR2 sequences are SGHTA and FQGNSA. CDR3 length: 15 amino acids. Trimming at V came to 6 bases and at J to 6 bases, leaving 11 bases not matched to a gene. Looking up the rest from reference TRBV7-2 and TRBJ2-1 gives the full variable domain: GAGVSQSPSNKVTEKGKDVELRCDPISGHTALYWYRQSLGQGLEFLIYFQGNSAPDKSGLPSDRFSAERTGGSVSTLTIQRTQQEDSAVYLCASSQQAGSRNEQFFGPGTRLTVL.

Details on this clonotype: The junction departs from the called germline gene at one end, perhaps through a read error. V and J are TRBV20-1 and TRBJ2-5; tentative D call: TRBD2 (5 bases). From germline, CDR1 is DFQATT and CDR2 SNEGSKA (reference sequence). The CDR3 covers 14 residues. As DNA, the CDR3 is TGCAGTGCTAGAGATCGTAGAGGTACTAGTTTGGAGTTCTTC. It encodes CSARDRRGTSLEFF.

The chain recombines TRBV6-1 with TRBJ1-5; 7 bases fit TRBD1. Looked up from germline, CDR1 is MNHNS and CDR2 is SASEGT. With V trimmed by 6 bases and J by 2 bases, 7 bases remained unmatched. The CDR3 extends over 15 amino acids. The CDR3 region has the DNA TGTGCCAGCAGCCGACAGGGCGCGGGCAATCAGCCCCAGCATTTT. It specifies CASSRQGAGNQPQHF.

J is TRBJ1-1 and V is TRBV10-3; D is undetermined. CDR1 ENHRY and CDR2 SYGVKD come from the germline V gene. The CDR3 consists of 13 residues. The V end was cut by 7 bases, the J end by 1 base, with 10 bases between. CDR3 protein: CAIKGSKNTEAFF. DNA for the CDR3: TGTGCCATCAAGGGCAGCAAGAACACTGAAGCTTTCTTT.

The CDR3 DNA follows: TGTGCCAGCAGTTTACTAGCGGGAGACGGAAACATTCAGTACTTC. Translated, it gives CASSLLAGDGNIQYF. V and J are TRBV11-2 and TRBJ2-4, with TRBD2 matching 11 bases. After removal of 6 bases from V and 6 bases from J, the junction contained 7 bases not matched to a gene. CDR1 is SGHAT and CDR2 is FQNNGV in the germline V gene. This CDR3 is 15 amino acids long.

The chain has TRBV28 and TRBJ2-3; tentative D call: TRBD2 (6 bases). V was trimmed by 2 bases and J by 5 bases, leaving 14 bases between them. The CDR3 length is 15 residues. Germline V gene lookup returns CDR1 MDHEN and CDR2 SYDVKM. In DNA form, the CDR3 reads TGTGCCAGCAGTTTAACGGGAGAGGTGGGAGATACGCAGTATTTT. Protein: CASSLTGEVGDTQYF.

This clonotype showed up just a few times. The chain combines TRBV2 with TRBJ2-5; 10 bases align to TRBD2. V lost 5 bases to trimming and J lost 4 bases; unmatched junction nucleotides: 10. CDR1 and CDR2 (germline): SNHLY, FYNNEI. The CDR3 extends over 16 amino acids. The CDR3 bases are TGTGCCAGCAGTTTCCTAGCGGGAGAGGGCGGAGAGACCCAGTACTTC. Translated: CASSFLAGEGGETQYF.

CDR3 in amino acids: CASSSPPREPYF. The CDR3 nucleotides are TGCGCCAGCAGCTCCCCCCCCAGGGAACCGTACTTC. The rearrangement uses TRBV4-1 and TRBJ2-7; D is possibly TRBD1 (5 bases). Germline V gene lookup returns CDR1 MGHRA and CDR2 YSYEKL. The V end was cut by 5 bases, the J end by 12 bases, with 17 bases between. The CDR3 contains 12 residues.

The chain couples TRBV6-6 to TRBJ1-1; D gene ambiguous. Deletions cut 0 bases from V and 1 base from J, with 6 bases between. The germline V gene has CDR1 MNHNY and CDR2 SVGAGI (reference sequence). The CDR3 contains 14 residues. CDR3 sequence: CASSYSVANTEAFF. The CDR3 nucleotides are TGTGCCAGCAGTTACTCCGTCGCGAACACTGAAGCTTTCTTT.

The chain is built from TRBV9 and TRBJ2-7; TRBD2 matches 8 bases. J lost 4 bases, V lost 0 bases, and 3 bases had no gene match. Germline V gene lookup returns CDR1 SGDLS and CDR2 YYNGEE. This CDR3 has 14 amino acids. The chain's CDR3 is CASSVESSGYEQYF. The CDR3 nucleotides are TGTGCCAGCAGCGTAGAGTCTAGCGGGTACGAGCAGTACTTC.

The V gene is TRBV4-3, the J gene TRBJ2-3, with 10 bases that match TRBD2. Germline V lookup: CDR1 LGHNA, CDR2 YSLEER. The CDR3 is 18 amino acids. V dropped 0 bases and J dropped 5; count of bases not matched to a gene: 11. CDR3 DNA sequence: TGCGCCAGCAGCCAAGACCTCTCCCTAGCGGGGGCGGAAGATACGCAGTATTTT. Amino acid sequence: CASSQDLSLAGAEDTQYF.

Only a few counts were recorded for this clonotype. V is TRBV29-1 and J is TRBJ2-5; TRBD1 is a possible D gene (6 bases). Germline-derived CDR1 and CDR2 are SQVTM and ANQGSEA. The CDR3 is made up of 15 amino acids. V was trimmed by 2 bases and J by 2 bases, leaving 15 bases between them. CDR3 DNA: TGCAGCGTTGAAAGAACAGGGATTTATCAAGAGACCCAGTACTTC. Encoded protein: CSVERTGIYQETQYF.

The CDR3 spells CASSQPGGKQFF. The CDR3 DNA reads as TGCGCCAGCAGCCAACCCGGGGGAAAGCAGTTCTTC. The chain has TRBV4-3 and TRBJ2-5; D is possibly TRBD2 (6 bases). The J call is uncertain, as TRBJ2-1 better fits the DNA end. This CDR3 contains 12 residues. Germline V gene sequence: CDR1 LGHNA, CDR2 YSLEER.

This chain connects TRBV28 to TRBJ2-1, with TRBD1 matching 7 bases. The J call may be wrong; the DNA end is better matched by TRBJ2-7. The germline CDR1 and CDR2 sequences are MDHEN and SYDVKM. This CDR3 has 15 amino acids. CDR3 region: CASSFVGTEIYEQYF. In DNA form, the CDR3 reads TGTGCCAGCAGTTTCGTCGGGACAGAAATATACGAGCAGTACTTC.

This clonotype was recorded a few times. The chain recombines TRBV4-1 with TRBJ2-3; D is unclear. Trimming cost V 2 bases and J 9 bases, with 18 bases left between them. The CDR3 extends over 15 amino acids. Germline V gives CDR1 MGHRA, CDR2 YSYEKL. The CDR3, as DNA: TGCGCCAGCAGCCAACTACCCGGACCGTCTGAGACGCAGTATTTT. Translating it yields CASSQLPGPSETQYF.

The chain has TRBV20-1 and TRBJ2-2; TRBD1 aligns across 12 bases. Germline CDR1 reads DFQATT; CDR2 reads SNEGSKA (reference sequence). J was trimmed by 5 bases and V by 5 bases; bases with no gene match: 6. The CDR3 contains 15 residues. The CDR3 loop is CSAPGTGGRTGELFF. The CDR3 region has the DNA TGCAGTGCTCCCGGGACAGGGGGCCGAACCGGGGAGCTGTTTTTT.

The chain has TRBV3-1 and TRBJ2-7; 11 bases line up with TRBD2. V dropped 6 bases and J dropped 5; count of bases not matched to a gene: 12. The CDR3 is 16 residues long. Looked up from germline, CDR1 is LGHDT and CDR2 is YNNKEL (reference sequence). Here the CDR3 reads CASSRSLAGVLDEQYF. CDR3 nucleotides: TGTGCCAGCAGTCGATCACTAGCGGGGGTCCTTGACGAGCAGTACTTC.

The CDR3, as DNA: TGTGCCAGCAGCTTAGATGGGACTCGGGTGGAGGTC. Translated, it gives CASSLDGTRVEV. The rearrangement links TRBV7-9 to TRBJ2-7; tentatively, D is TRBD2 (6 bases). CDR3 size: 12 residues. In germline, CDR1 is SEHNR, CDR2 FQNEAQ (reference sequence).

CDR3 sequence: CASSPAGGAKWDTQYF. DNA of the CDR3: TGTGCCAGCAGCCCAGCCGGGGGGGCTAAGTGGGATACGCAGTATTTT. The chain recombines TRBV7-2 with TRBJ2-3; 8 nucleotides line up with TRBD2. The J segment lost 6 bases and the V segment lost 5 bases, leaving 13 bases of the junction unmatched. CDR3 length: 16 residues. Per germline, CDR1 SGHTA and CDR2 FQGNSA.

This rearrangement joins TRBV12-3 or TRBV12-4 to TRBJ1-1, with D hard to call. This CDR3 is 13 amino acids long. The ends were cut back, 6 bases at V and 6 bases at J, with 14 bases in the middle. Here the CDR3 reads CASSPPGLSEAFF. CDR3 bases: TGTGCCAGCAGCCCCCCCGGGTTGTCTGAAGCTTTCTTT.